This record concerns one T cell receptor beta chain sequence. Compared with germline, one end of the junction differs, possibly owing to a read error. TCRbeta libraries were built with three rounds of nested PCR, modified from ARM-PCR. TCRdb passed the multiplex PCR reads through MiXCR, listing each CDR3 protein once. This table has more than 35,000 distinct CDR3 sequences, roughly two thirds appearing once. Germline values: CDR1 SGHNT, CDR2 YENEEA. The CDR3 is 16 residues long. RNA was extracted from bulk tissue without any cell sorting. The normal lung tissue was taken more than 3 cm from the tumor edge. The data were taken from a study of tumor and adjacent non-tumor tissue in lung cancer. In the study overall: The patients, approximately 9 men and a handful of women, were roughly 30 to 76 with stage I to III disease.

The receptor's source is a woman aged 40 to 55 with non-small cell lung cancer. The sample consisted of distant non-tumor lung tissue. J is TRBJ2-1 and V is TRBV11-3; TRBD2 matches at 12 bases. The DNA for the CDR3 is TGTACCAGCAGTCACCCCATGGGACTAGCGGGCGATGAGCAGTTCTTC. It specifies CTSSHPMGLAGDEQFF.